Sequencing of this T cell receptor (beta chain) was carried out in a study of cytotoxic CD8 clonotypes in ibrutinib-treated CLL. Method: immunoSEQ multiplex PCR; TCRdb's copy keeps in-frame clones and lacks some. This table has some 290,000 clones, about 80% appearing once. The V end was cut by 3 bases, the J end by 8 bases, with 14 bases between. Germline V CDR1 and CDR2: WSHSY, SAAADI. The CDR3 covers 14 residues. The J gene is TRBJ2-1, the V gene TRBV10-2; a possible D gene is TRBD2 (6 bases). The source was PBMCs, collected before ibrutinib treatment. The clonotype was recovered from a human donor with chronic lymphocytic leukemia. The CDR3 DNA follows: TGCGCCAGCAGTGATAGTAGCGGTTACGATGAGCAGTTCTTC. This encodes CASSDSSGYDEQFF.